This paragraph reports one T cell receptor beta chain. Libraries were prepared by immunoSEQ multiplex PCR; TCRdb keeps only in-frame clonotypes and omits some of them. The sample lists 250,000 to 350,000 clones, roughly 90% occurring once. V shed 1 base and J 3 bases; nucleotides not matched to a gene: 3. Germline values: CDR1 LGHNT, CDR2 FRNRAP. The CDR3 has 16 residues. This specimen belongs to a study of blood T cell repertoires in COVID-19. Self-reported history from a screening survey and questionnaire set each donor's cohort. The chain employs TRBV12-5 and TRBJ2-2; 9 positions match TRBD1. The source material was PBMCs or T cells enriched from blood (not recorded which). This receptor was taken from a woman aged 25 to 39 who had recovered from COVID-19. The CDR3 DNA is TGTGCTAGTGGTTTGGGTGGGACAGGGTACACCGGGGAGCTGTTTTTT. This sequence encodes CASGLGGTGYTGELFF.